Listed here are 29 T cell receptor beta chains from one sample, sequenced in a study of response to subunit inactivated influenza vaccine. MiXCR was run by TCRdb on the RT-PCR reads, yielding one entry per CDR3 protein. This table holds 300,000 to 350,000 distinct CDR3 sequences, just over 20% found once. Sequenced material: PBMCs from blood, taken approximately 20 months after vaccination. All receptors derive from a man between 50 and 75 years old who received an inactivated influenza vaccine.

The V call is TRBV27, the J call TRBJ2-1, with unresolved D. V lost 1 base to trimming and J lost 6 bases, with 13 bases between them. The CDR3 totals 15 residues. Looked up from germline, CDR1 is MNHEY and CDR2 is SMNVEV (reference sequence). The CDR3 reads CASSLYISLVNEQFF. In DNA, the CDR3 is TGTGCCAGCAGTTTATATATATCCCTAGTCAATGAGCAGTTCTTC.

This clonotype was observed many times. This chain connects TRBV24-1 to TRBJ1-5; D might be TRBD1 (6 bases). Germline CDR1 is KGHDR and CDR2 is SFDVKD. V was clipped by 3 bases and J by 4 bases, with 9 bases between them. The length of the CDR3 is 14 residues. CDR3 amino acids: CATSDGTWNQPQHF. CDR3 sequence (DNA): TGTGCCACCAGTGATGGGACATGGAATCAGCCCCAGCATTTT.

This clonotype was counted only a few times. The CDR3 sequence: CASSSTVGNEYF. CDR3 DNA: TGTGCCAGCAGTTCCACGGTCGGGAATGAGTACTTC. V is TRBV27 and J is TRBJ2-7; D may be TRBD2 (5 bases). Germline V gene data show CDR1 as MNHEY and CDR2 as SMNVEV (reference sequence). V lost 4 bases, J lost 11 bases, and 15 bases lay in between. The CDR3 has 12 residues.

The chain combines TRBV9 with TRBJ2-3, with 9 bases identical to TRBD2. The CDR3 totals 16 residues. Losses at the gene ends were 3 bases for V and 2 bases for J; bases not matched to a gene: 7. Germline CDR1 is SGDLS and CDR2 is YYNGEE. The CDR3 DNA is TGTGCCAGCAGCGGGTCGTCTAGCGGGATCACAGATACGCAGTATTTT. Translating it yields CASSGSSSGITDTQYF.

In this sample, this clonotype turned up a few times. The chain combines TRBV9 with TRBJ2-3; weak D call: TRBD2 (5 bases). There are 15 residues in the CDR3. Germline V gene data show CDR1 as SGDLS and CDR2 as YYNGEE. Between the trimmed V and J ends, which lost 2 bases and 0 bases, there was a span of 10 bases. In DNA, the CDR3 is TGTGCCAGCAGCGTTCGGGATTCTAGCACAGATACGCAGTATTTT. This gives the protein CASSVRDSSTDTQYF.

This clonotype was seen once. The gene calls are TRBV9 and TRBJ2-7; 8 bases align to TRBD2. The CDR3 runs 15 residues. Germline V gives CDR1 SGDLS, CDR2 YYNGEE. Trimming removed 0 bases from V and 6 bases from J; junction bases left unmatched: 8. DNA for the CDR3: TGTGCCAGCAGCGTAGGGGGAGCGGGAGTCGGCGAGCAGTACTTC. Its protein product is CASSVGGAGVGEQYF.

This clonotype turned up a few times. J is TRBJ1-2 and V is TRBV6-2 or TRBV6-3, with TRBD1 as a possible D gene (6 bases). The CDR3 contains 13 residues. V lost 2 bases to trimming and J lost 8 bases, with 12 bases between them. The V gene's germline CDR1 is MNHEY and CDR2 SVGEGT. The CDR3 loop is CASSYGTREGYTF. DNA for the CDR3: TGTGCCAGCAGTTACGGGACACGGGAAGGCTACACCTTC.

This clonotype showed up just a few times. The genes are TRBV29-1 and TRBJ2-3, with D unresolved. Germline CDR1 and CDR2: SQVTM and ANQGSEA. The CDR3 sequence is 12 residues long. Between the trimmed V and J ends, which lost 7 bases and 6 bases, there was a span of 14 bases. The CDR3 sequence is CSASAGRDTQYF. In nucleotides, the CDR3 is TGCAGCGCTTCTGCAGGACGGGATACGCAGTATTTT.

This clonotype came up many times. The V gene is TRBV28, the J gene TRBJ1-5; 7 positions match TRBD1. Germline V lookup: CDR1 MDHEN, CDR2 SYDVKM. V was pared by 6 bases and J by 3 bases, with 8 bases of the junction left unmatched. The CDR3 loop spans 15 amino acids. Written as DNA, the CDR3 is TGTGCCAGCAGATCGACAGGGTTAAACAATCAGCCCCAGCATTTT. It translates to CASRSTGLNNQPQHF.

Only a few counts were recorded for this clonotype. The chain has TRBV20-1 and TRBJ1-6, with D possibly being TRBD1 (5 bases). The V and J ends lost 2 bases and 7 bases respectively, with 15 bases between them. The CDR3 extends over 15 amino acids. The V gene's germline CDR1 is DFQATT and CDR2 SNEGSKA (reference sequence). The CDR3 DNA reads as TGCAGTGCTAGAAAACCAGGGTTCGGGAATTCACCCCTCCACTTT. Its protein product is CSARKPGFGNSPLHF.

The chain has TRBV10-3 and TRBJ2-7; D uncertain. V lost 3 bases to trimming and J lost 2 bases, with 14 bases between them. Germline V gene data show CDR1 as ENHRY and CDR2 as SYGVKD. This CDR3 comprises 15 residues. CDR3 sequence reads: CAISEGGIPPYEQYF. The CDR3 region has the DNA TGTGCCATCAGTGAAGGTGGCATACCCCCCTACGAGCAGTACTTC.

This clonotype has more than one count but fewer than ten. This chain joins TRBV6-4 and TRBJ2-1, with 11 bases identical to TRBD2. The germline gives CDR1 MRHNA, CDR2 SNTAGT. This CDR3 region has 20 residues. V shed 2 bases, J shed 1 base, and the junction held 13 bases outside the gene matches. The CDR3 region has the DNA TGTGCCAGCAGTGACAGTTGGTTAGCGGGAGGGCCGAGGTCCTACAATGAGCAGTTCTTC. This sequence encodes CASSDSWLAGGPRSYNEQFF.

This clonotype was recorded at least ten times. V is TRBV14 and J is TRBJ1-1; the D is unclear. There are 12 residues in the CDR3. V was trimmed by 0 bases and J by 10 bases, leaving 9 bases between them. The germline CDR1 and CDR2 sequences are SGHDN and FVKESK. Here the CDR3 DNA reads TGTGCCAGCAGCCAAGAGTTTGGGCTAGCTTTCTTT. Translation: CASSQEFGLAFF. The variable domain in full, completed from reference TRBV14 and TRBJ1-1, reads EAGVTQFPSHSVIEKGQTVTLRCDPISGHDNLYWYRRVMGKEIKFLLHFVKESKQDESGMPNNRFLAERTGGTYSTLKVQPAELEDSGVYFCASSQEFGLAFFGQGTRLTVV.

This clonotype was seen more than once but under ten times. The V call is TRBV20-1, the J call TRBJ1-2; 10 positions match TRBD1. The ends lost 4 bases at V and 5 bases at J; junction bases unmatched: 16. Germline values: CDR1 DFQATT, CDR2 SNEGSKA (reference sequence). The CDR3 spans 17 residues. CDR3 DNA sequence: TGCAGTGCTATGCCCCCCACGGGACAGGGGTTTCATTATGGCTACACCTTC. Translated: CSAMPPTGQGFHYGYTF.

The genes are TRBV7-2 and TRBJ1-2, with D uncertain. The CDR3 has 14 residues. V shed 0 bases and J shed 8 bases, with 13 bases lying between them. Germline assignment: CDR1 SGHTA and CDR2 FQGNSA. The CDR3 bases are TGTGCCAGCAGCTTAGCGCGTGATGGTTGGGGCTACACCTTC. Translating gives CASSLARDGWGYTF.

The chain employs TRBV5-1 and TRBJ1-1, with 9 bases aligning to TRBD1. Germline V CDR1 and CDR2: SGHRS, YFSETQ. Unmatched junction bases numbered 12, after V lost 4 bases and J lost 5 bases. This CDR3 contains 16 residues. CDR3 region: CASSPRTGGVSTEAFF. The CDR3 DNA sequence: TGCGCCAGCAGCCCGCGCACAGGGGGCGTATCGACTGAAGCTTTCTTT.

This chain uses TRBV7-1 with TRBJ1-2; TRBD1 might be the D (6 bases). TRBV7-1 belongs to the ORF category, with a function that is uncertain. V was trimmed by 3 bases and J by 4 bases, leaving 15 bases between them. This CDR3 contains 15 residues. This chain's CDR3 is CASSSSRDTVYGYTF. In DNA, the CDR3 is TGTGCCAGCAGCTCGAGCCGGGACACCGTCTATGGCTACACCTTC.

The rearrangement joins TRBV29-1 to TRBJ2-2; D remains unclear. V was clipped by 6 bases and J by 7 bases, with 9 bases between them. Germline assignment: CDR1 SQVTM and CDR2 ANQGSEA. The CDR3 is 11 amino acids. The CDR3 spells CSVRINGELFF. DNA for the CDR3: TGCAGCGTGCGGATTAACGGGGAGCTGTTTTTT.

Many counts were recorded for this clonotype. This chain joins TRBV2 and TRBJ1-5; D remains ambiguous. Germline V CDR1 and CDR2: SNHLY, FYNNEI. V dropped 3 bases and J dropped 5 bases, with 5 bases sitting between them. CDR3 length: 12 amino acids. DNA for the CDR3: TGTGCCAGCAGTGAGGGAGATCAGCCCCAGCATTTT. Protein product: CASSEGDQPQHF. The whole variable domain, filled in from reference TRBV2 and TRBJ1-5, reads EPEVTQTPSHQVTQMGQEVILRCVPISNHLYFYWYRQILGQKVEFLVSFYNNEISEKSEIFDDQFSVERPDGSNFTLKIRSTKLEDSAMYFCASSEGDQPQHFGDGTRLSIL.

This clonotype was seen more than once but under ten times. The CDR3 nucleotides read TGTGCCAGCAGAGGGGGTTTTAGGGGGCAAGTGGGGAAAACAGATACGCAGTATTTT. Translated: CASRGGFRGQVGKTDTQYF. The chain uses TRBV6-1 and TRBJ2-3; 7 bases map to TRBD1. V lost 6 bases to trimming and J lost 3 bases; unmatched junction nucleotides: 21. Germline CDR1 MNHNS, CDR2 SASEGT. This CDR3 is 19 amino acids long.

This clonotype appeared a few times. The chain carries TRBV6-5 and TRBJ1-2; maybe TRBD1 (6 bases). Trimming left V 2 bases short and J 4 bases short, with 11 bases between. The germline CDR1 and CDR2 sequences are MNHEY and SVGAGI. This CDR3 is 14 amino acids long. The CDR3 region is CASSYATGSYGYTF. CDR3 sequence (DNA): TGTGCCAGCAGTTACGCGACAGGAAGCTATGGCTACACCTTC.

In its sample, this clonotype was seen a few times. Here the CDR3 DNA reads TGTGCCAGCAGTTATCGCAGGACCCTTGAAGCTTTCTTT. Translated, it gives CASSYRRTLEAFF. The J gene is TRBJ1-1, the V gene TRBV6-5; D not certain. CDR1 MNHEY and CDR2 SVGAGI come from the germline V gene. Deletions cut 3 bases from V and 7 bases from J, with 12 bases between. The CDR3 length is 13 residues.

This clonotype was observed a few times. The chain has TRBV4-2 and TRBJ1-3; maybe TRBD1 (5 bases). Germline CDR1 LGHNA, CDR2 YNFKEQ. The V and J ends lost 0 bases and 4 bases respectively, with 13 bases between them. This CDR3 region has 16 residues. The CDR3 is CASSQDPGPNGNTIYF. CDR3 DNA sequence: TGTGCCAGCAGCCAAGATCCAGGGCCTAACGGAAACACCATATATTTT.

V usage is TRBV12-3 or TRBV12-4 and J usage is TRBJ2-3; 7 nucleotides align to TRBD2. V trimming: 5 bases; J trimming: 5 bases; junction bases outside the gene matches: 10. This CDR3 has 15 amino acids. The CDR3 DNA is TGTGCCAGCAGTCCTAATACGGGAGGAGTAGATACGCAGTATTTT. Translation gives CASSPNTGGVDTQYF.

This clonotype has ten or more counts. The CDR3 spells CSARGNTEAFF. DNA of the CDR3: TGCAGTGCTAGGGGGAACACTGAAGCTTTCTTT. This sequence joins TRBV20-1 and TRBJ1-1; D call uncertain. From germline, CDR1 is DFQATT and CDR2 SNEGSKA (reference sequence). The CDR3 sequence is 11 residues long. The ends were cut back, 3 bases at V and 1 base at J, with 3 bases in the middle.

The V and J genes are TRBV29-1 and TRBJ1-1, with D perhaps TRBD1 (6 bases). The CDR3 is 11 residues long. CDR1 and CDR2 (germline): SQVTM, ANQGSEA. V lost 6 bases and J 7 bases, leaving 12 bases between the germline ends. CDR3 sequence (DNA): TGCAGCGTCGCCAGGGGTGGTGAAGCTTTCTTT. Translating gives CSVARGGEAFF. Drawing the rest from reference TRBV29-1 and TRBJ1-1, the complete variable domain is SAVISQKPSRDICQRGTSLTIQCQVDSQVTMMFWYRQQPGQSLTLIATANQGSEATYESGFVIDKFPISRPNLTFSTLTVSNMSPEDSSIYLCSVARGGEAFFGQGTRLTVV.

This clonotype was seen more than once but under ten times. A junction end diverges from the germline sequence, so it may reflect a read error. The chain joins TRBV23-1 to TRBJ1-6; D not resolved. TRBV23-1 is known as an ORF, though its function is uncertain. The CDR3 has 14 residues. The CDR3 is CASSQSGSNSALHF. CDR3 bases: TGCGCCAGCAGTCAATCGGGCAGCAATTCAGCCCTCCACTTT.

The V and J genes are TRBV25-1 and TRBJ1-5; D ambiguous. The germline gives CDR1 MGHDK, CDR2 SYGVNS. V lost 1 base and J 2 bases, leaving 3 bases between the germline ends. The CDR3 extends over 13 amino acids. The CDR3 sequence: CASSEWGNQPQHF. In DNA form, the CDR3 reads TGTGCCAGCAGTGAATGGGGCAATCAGCCCCAGCATTTT.

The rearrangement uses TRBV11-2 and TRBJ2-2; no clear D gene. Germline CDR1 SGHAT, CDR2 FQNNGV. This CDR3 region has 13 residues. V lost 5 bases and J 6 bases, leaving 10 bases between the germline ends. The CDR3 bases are TGTGCCAGCAGCCCCCCGTTGGCCGGGGAGCTGTTTTTT. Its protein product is CASSPPLAGELFF. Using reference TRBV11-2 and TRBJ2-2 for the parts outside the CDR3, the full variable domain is EAGVAQSPRYKIIEKRQSVAFWCNPISGHATLYWYQQILGQGPKLLIQFQNNGVVDDSQLPKDRFSAERLKGVDSTLKIQPAKLEDSAVYLCASSPPLAGELFFGEGSRLTVL.